This T cell receptor (beta chain) was sequenced for a study of blood T cells in healthy people across ages (dated by TCRdb to about 2015). Regarding the study in general: In model experiments, roughly one uniquely barcoded TCR beta cDNA molecule per two T cells was captured by template switching. Using deep sequencing normalized with unique cDNA molecular identifiers, the study measured how TCR beta repertoire diversity changes with age. Donors were grouped into four age groups: young (average roughly 16 years), middle-aged (roughly 38), aged (about 59) and long-lived (roughly 80). To avoid experimental bias, donors of different ages were spread randomly across the sequencing lanes. The study analyzed two additional independent replicas of 1 million unique cDNA reads from the same blood draw for two donors, one aged 18 to 29 and one aged 80 or older. On the study overall, not on this receptor specifically: Compared with the aged group, more naive CD4+ T cells, fewer expanded clones and increased TCR diversity were shown by the long-lived group, suggesting age selection. Because the CMV infection status of the donors was unknown, age-related changes in expanded clonotypes may potentially have been confounded. There was a strong correlation between observed TCR beta diversity and the percentage of naive T cells measured by flow cytometry. Estimates of total diversity from one million sequenced T cells were regarded as lower bounds and underestimates. As age increased, observed TCR beta diversity per million T cells dropped in a roughly linear way, and a significant reduction was already evident by age about 36. Bulk unsorted PBMC profiling prevented conclusive comparison of naive and antigen-experienced compartments.

The library was built by means of 5' RACE. TCRdb names Illumina HiSeq 2500 as the instrument used. A second PCR of roughly 6 to 11 cycles was run with a J-beta primer mix and a sample-barcoded 5' primer. A template-switch 5' adaptor carrying 12 random nucleotides introduced a unique molecular identifier onto each TCR beta cDNA molecule. At least 2.5 million CDR3-containing paired-end reads were obtained from each sample. The Mint cDNA synthesis kit, primed by a TRBC-specific oligonucleotide, was used to synthesize first-strand cDNA from all RNA. All cDNA was treated with uracil-DNA glycosylase and then went through a first 18-cycle PCR with the universal primers M1SS and BC2_uni_R. Turning to the authors' computational methods: Each sample was normalized by randomly selecting 1 million high-quality reads, each carrying a distinct molecular identifier. Reads sharing molecular identifiers were discarded rather than binned into consensus sequences. MiTCR, set to a Q25 quality threshold and the strictest error-elimination algorithm, was used for CDR3 identification, clonotype clustering and error correction. A nonparametric unseen species model with Euler transformation was used to estimate lower-bound total TCR beta diversity. Through fastp at Q25 and MiXCR, TCRdb rebuilt clones from the public reads, retaining in-frame beta chains. Rows merge per CDR3 protein into single entries with the most common DNA and genes. In this record, the V and J calls reflect TCRdb's handling and not the investigators' own analysis. The sample data list some 1,500,000 distinct CDR3 sequences, and under 55% of these were observed just once. Together, the top ten hold under 5% of the sample.

With respect to this clonotype: Its antigen specificity is not known. No much larger clone is present one base from it, and per-base qualities are unavailable.

Donors were a few dozen systemically healthy Caucasian individuals from Russia aged 6 to 90 years. About 9.6 milliliters of peripheral blood were collected from each donor into EDTA-treated Vacutainer tubes. Ficoll-Paque density-gradient centrifugation was used to isolate PBMCs, with at least 7 million per sample. Trizol reagent was used to extract total RNA from PBMCs, with at least 6 micrograms per sample. For every donor, an aliquot of PBMCs went through flow cytometry to measure the percentages of naive CD45RAhigh/CD27high T cells. Trimming at the junction amounts to 4 bases on V and 8 bases on J, and the germline ends lie 14 bases apart. Taken from the germline V gene, the CDR1 and CDR2 loops are MNHEY and SVGEGT. Its CDR3 holds 13 amino acids, cysteine through phenylalanine. Only the CDR3 DNA stays, 39 bases, in frame from base 1.

The sample taken for sequencing was blood. This receptor chain uses TRBV6-2 or TRBV6-3 and TRBJ1-2; TRBD1 might be the D gene, on 6 matching bases. The sequence derives from a woman younger than 35 in good health. The CDR3 reads CASSSLQGRGYTF. The bases read TGTGCCAGCAGTTCCCTACAGGGACGGGGCTACACCTTC.